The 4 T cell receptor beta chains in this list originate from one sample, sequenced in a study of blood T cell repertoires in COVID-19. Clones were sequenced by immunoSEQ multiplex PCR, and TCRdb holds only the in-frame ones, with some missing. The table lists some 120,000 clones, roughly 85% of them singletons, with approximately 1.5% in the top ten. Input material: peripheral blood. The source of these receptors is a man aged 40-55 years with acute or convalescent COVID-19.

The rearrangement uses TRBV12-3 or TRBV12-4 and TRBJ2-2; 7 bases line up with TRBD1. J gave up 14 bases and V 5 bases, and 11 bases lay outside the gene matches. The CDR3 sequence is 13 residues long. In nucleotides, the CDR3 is TGTGCCAGCAGTCCGGGACAGCCCCTTGGTCTGTTTTTT. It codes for CASSPGQPLGLFF.

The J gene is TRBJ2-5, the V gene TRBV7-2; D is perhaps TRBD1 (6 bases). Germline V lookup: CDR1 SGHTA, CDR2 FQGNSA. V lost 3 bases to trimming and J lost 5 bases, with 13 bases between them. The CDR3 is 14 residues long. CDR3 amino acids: CASSLVWGPETQYF. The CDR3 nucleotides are TGTGCCAGCAGCTTGGTGTGGGGGCCGGAGACCCAGTACTTC.

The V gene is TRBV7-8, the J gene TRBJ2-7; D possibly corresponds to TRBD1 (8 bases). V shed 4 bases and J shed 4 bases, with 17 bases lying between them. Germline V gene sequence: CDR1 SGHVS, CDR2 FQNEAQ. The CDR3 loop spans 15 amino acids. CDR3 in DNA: TGTGCCAGCAGCTCCTACAGGGGGGGGACATACGAGCAGTACTTC. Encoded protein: CASSSYRGGTYEQYF.

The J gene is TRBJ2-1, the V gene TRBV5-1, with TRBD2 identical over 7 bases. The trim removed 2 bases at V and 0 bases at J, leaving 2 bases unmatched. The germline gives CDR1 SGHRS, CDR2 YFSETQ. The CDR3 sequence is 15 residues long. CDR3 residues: CASSFGDYSYNEQFF. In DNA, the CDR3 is TGCGCCAGCAGCTTTGGGGACTACTCCTACAATGAGCAGTTCTTC. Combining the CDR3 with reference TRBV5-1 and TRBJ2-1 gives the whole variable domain KAGVTQTPRYLIKTRGQQVTLSCSPISGHRSVSWYQQTPGQGLQFLFEYFSETQRNKGNFPGRFSGRQFSNSRSEMNVSTLELGDSALYLCASSFGDYSYNEQFFGPGTRLTVL.